This T cell receptor (beta chain) originates from a study of radiotherapy plus CTLA-4 blockade in lung cancer. The wider study: Disease control reached approximately 29%, with objective responses in 15% to 20%.

Study-level findings and limits: It was early blood T cell clone dynamics, with interferon-beta, that reportedly best predicted response. There was expansion of tumor-derived TCR clones in blood after radiotherapy plus ipilimumab.

The CDR3 has 13 amino acids. Germline CDR1 and CDR2: MDHEN and SYDVKM. The V and J ends lost 2 bases and 11 bases respectively, with 15 bases between them. TCRdb's copy holds only in-frame clones and misses some; the assay was immunoSEQ multiplex PCR. The sample lists roughly 86,000 clones, around 86% occurring once. Those with chemo-refractory metastatic non-small-cell lung cancer were treated with focal radiation combined with CTLA-4 blockade using ipilimumab. Points on this clone: As yet, its antigen is unknown.

The chain recombines TRBV28 with TRBJ1-2; possibly TRBD1 for D (5 bases). This TCR derives from a human donor with non-small cell lung cancer who had stable disease on radiotherapy plus ipilimumab. The specimen comprised peripheral blood, sampled from a patient treated with radiotherapy plus ipilimumab. For the CDR3, the DNA is TGTGCCAGCAGTTTAAATCAGGCGAGGGGTTACACCTTC. Translated, it gives CASSLNQARGYTF.